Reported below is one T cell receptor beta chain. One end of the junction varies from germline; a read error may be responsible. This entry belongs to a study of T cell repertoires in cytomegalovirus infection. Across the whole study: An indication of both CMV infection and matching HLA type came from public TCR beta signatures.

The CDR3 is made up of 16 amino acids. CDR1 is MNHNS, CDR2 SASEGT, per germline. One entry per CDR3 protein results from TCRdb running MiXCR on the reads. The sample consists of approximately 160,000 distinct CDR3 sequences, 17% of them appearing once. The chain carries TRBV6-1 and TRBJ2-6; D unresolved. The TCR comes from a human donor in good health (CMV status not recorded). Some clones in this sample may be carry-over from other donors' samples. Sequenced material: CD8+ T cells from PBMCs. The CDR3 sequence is CDSSETLTSGANVLTF. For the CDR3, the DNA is TGTGACAGCAGTGAAACCCTTACCTCTGGGGCCAACGTCCTGACTTTC.